The TCR beta chain described here comes from a study of OX40 agonist ivuxolimab in advanced cancers. V gave up 5 bases and J gave up 4 bases; unmatched junction bases: 10. Germline CDR1 is KGHSH and CDR2 is LQKENI. The CDR3 has 16 residues. Sequencing used immunoSEQ multiplex PCR; TCRdb keeps in-frame clones, though not all of them. The repertoire consists of 65,000 to 95,000 clones, with less than 95% occurring once and the leading ten covering about 11%. This chain joins TRBV18 and TRBJ1-1, with 10 bases identical to TRBD1. This receptor was identified in an adult with an advanced solid tumor such as melanoma, head and neck, liver or kidney cancer. Here the sequenced sample was CD4+ or CD8+ T cells sorted from blood, taken in a trial of the OX40 agonist ivuxolimab. The CDR3 region has the DNA TGTGCCAGCTCAGTGACAGGGGGCGGAAGCGGCACTGAAGCTTTCTTT. This encodes CASSVTGGGSGTEAFF. Full variable domain (remainder filled in from reference TRBV18 and TRBJ1-1): NAGVMQNPRHLVRRRGQEARLRCSPMKGHSHVYWYRQLPEEGLKFMVYLQKENIIDESGMPKERFSAEFPKEGPSILRIQQVVRGDSAAYFCASSVTGGGSGTEAFFGQGTRLTVV.